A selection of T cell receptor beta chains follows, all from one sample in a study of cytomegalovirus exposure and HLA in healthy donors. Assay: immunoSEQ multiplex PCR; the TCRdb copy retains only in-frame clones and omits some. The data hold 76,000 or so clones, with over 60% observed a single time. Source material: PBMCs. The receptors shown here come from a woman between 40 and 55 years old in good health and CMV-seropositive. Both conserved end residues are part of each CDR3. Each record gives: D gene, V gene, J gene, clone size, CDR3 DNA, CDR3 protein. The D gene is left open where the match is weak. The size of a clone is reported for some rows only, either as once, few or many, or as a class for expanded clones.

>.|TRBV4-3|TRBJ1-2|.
TGCGCCAGCAGCCAAGATCTACCACAGGGATACTATGGCTACACCTTC
CASSQDLPQGYYGYTF
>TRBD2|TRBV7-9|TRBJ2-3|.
TGTGCCAGCAGCTACCCGGCCGGGAGGGATACGCAGTATTTT
CASSYPAGRDTQYF
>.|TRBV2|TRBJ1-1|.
TGTGCCAGCAGTCCCAGGCGGGTTTTAGGCACTGAAGCTTTCTTT
CASSPRRVLGTEAFF
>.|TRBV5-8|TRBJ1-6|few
TGTGCCAGCAGCTTATCAGGAGGTCTGCCACCCCTCCACTTT
CASSLSGGLPPLHF
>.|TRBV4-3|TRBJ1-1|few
TGCGCCAGCAGCCAAGATGGAGGGCCTGAAGCTTTCTTT
CASSQDGGPEAFF
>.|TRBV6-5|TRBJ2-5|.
TGTGCCAGCAGTTACTCCGCGGTAGTCCAAGAGACCCAGTACTTC
CASSYSAVVQETQYF
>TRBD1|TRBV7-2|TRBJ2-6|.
TGTGCCAGCAGCCAACAGGGGTTTGGGGCCAACGTCCTGACTTTC
CASSQQGFGANVLTF
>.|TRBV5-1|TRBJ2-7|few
TGCGCCAGCAGCTTGGCTCCGACAGATATCTACGAGCAGTACTTC
CASSLAPTDIYEQYF
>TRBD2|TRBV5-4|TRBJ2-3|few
TGTGCCAGCAGCTCCGGACCGGGACTAGCGGTCACAGATACGCAGTATTTT
CASSSGPGLAVTDTQYF
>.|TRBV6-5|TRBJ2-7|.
TGTGCCAGCAGCTCGCCAGGAACCTACGAGCAGTACTTC
CASSSPGTYEQYF
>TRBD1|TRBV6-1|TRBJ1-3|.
TGTGCCAGCAGGGGACAGGGGGTGTCAGGAAACACCATATATTTT
CASRGQGVSGNTIYF
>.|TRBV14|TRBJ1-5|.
TGTGCCAGCAGCCTAGGGGCTTCAAAGCCCCAGCATTTT
CASSLGASKPQHF
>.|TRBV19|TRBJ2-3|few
TGTGCCAGTAGTATACCGTCTAGCACAGATACGCAGTATTTT
CASSIPSSTDTQYF
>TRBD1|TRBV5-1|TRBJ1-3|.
TGCGCCAGCAGCTTGGTGGACAGGGGGCCAGGAAACACCATATATTTT
CASSLVDRGPGNTIYF
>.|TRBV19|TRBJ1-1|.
TGTGCCAGTAGTATGGAGGGTTACACTGAAGCTTTCTTT
CASSMEGYTEAFF
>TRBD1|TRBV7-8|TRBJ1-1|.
TGTGCCAGCAGCCCCACCGGGGGACAGGGGGCATCTGAAGCTTTCTTT
CASSPTGGQGASEAFF
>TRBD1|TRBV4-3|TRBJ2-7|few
TGCGCCAGCAGCCAAGGGGTCGGACAGGGCAGCGACGAGCAGTACTTC
CASSQGVGQGSDEQYF
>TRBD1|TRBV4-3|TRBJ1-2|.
TGCGCCAGCAGCCAATCCGGGACAGATGGCTACACCTTC
CASSQSGTDGYTF
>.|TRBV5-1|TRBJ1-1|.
TGCGCCAGCAGCTTGGATCTCGGAGAGGTGAACACTGAAGCTTTCTTT
CASSLDLGEVNTEAFF
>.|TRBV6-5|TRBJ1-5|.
TGTGCCAGCAGTTCCCAACAGACGAATCAGCCCCAGCATTTT
CASSSQQTNQPQHF
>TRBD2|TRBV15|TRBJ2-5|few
TGTGCCACCAGCAGAGACCCGGGGGGCCAAGAGACCCAGTACTTC
CATSRDPGGQETQYF
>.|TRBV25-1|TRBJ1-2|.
TGTGCCAGTAACGACGGGATGTATGGCTACACCTTC
CASNDGMYGYTF
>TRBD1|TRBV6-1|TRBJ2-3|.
TGTGCCAGCAGTGCCCAGGGGGCAGGAACAGATACGCAGTATTTT
CASSAQGAGTDTQYF
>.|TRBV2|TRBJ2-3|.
TGTGCCAGCAGTGAAATGGGCGCATACCGCACAGATACGCAGTATTTT
CASSEMGAYRTDTQYF
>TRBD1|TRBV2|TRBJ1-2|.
TGTGCCAGCGCTGTGGGGACAGGGGAGGGCTACACCTTC
CASAVGTGEGYTF
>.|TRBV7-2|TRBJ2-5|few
TGTGCCAGCAGCCCCAGGGGAGAGACCCAGTACTTC
CASSPRGETQYF
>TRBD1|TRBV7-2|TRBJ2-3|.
TGTGCCAGCAGCTTAGCCGCCGCGACAGGGGGCATGTATACGCAGTATTTT
CASSLAAATGGMYTQYF
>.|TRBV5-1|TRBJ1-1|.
TGCGCCAGCAGCCCGCCGACAGGAGGAGGAACTGAAGCTTTCTTT
CASSPPTGGGTEAFF
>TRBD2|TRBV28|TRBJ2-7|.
TGTGCCAGCAGTGGCGCAACGCGGGGGGCCTACGAGCAGTACTTC
CASSGATRGAYEQYF
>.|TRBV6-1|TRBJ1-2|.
TGTGCCAGCAGTGAAGAGGGAGTGATTGGCTACACCTTC
CASSEEGVIGYTF
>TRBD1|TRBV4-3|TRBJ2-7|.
TGCGCCAGCAGCCACGGACAGGGTTACGAGCAGTACTTC
CASSHGQGYEQYF
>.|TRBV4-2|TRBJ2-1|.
TGTGCCAGCAGCCAAGCCGGGAGTTACTCCTACAATGAGCAGTTCTTC
CASSQAGSYSYNEQFF
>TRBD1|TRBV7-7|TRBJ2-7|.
TGTGCTAGCAGCGCAGGACAGGGGAACTACGAGCAGTACTTC
CASSAGQGNYEQYF
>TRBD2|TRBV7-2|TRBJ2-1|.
TGTGCCAGCAGCTCACAATCCCCTAGCGGGAGACTGGGAAATGAGCAGTTCTTC
CASSSQSPSGRLGNEQFF
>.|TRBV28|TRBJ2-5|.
TGTGCCAGCAGTCCACGGACAGCGAAGCAGTACTTC
CASSPRTAKQYF
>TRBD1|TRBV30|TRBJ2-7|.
TGTGCCTGGAGTCTACCGGGACAGGGTCACGAGCAGTACTTC
CAWSLPGQGHEQYF
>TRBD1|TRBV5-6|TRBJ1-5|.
TGTGCCAGCAGCGTGACAGGGGCAACTTCCAATCAGCCCCAGCATTTT
CASSVTGATSNQPQHF
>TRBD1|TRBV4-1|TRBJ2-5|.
TGCGCCAGCAGCCAACCTAAGGCGGCAGGGGGTAACCAAGAGACCCAGTACTTC
CASSQPKAAGGNQETQYF
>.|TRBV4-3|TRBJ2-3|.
TGCGCCAGCAGCCAAGATGGGCGGGCGGGCCCAGATACGCAGTATTTT
CASSQDGRAGPDTQYF
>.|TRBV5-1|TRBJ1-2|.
TGCGCCAGCAGCTTGATGGCAGGGACTAACTATGGCTACACCTTC
CASSLMAGTNYGYTF
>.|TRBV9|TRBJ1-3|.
TGTGCCAGCAGTGACGGACCAGGGTCTTCAGGAAACACCATATATTTT
CASSDGPGSSGNTIYF
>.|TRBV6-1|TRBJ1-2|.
TGTGCCAGCAGTGAAAGGTGGGGAGAGGGCTACACCTTC
CASSERWGEGYTF
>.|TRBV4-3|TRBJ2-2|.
TGCGCCAGCAGCCAAGGGAGAACCGCCGGGGAGCTGTTTTTT
CASSQGRTAGELFF
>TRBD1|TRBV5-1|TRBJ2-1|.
TGCGCCAGCAGCTTGGGGGACAGGAATCATCCGTTCTTC
CASSLGDRNHPFF
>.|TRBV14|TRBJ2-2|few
TGTGCCAGCAGCCAAGTTCGGACCGGGGAGCTGTTTTTT
CASSQVRTGELFF
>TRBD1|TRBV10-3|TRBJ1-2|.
TGTGCCATCAGTGCCGGGACAGGGGGCGGCTATGGCTACACCTTC
CAISAGTGGGYGYTF
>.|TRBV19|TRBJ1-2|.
TGTGCCAGTAGTACTCCTTATGGCTACACCTTC
CASSTPYGYTF
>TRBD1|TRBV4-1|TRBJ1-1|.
TGCGCCAGCAGCATTGCCGGGACAGGGGGAACTGAAGCTTTCTTT
CASSIAGTGGTEAFF
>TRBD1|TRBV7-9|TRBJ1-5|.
TGTGCCAGCAGCTCCGGACAGGTCAATCAGCCCCAGCATTTT
CASSSGQVNQPQHF
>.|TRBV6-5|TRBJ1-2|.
TGTGCCAGCAGTTTGGGCCAAGACAACGTTGTCTATGGCTACACCTTC
CASSLGQDNVVYGYTF
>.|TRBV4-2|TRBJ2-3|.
TGTGCCAGCAGCCCTGTCGGGATAGCATCTTATACGCAGTATTTT
CASSPVGIASYTQYF
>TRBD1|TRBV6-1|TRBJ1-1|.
TGTGCCAGCAGCCAGGACAGGGGGAGATTTGAAGCTTTCTTT
CASSQDRGRFEAFF
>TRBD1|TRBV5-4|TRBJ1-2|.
TGTGCCAGCAGTTCGAGGGGGCCCTATGGCTACACCTTC
CASSSRGPYGYTF
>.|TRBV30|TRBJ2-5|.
TGTGCCTGGAGCCTCCGCAGGGCTTCCCTCCAAGAGACCCAGTACTTC
CAWSLRRASLQETQYF
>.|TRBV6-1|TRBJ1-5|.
TGTGCCAGCAGTGAACAGGGCCCTCCTTTTTTTTATGGCAATCAGCCCCAGCATTTT
CASSEQGPPFFYGNQPQHF